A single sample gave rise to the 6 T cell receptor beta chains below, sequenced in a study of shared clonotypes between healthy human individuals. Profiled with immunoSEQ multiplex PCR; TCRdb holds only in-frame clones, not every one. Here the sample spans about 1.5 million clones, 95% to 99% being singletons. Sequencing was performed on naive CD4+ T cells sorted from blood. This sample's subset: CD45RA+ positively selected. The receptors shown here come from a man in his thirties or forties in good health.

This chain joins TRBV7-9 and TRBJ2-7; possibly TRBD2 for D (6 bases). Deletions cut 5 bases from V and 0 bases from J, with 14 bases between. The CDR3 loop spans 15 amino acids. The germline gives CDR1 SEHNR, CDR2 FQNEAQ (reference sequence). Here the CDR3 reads CASSPLSGHSYEQYF. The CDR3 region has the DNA TGTGCCAGCAGCCCCCTTAGCGGCCACTCCTACGAGCAGTACTTC. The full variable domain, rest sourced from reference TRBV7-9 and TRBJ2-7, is DTGVSQNPRHKITKRGQNVTFRCDPISEHNRLYWYRQTLGQGPEFLTYFQNEAQLEKSRLLSDRFSAERPKGSFSTLEIQRTEQGDSAMYLCASSPLSGHSYEQYFGPGTRLTVT.

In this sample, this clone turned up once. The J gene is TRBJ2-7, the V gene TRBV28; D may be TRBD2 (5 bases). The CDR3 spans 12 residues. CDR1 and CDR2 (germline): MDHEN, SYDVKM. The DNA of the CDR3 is TGTGCTTCCGGTGGTGTAACGGGGGAGCAGTACTTC. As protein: CASGGVTGEQYF.

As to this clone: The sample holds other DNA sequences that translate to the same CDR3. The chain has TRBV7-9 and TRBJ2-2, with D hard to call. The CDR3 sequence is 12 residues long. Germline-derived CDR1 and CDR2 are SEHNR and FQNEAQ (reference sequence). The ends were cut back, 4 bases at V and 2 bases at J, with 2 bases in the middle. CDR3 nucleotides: TGTGCCAGCAGCTCCAACACCGGGGAGCTGTTTTTT. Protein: CASSSNTGELFF.

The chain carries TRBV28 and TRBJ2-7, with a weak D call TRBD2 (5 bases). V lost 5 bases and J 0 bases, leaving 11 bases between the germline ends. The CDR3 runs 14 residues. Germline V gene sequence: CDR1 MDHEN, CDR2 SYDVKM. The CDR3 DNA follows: TGTGCCAGCAGTCTCTTCGGGGTCTCCTACGAGCAGTACTTC. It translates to CASSLFGVSYEQYF.

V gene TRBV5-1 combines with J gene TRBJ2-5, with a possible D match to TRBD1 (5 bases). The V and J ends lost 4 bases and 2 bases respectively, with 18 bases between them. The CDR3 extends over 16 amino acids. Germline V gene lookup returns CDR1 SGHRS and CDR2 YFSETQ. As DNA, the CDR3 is TGCGCCAGCAGCCCTCCCCTGGCACAGGAACAAGAGACCCAGTACTTC. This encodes CASSPPLAQEQETQYF.

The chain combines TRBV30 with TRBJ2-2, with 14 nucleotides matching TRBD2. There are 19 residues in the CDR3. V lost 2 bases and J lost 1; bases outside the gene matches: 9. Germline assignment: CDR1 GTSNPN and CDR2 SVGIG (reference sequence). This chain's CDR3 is CAWSFKGLAGEGNTGELFF. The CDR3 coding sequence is TGTGCCTGGAGTTTTAAGGGACTAGCGGGAGAGGGGAACACCGGGGAGCTGTTTTTT.